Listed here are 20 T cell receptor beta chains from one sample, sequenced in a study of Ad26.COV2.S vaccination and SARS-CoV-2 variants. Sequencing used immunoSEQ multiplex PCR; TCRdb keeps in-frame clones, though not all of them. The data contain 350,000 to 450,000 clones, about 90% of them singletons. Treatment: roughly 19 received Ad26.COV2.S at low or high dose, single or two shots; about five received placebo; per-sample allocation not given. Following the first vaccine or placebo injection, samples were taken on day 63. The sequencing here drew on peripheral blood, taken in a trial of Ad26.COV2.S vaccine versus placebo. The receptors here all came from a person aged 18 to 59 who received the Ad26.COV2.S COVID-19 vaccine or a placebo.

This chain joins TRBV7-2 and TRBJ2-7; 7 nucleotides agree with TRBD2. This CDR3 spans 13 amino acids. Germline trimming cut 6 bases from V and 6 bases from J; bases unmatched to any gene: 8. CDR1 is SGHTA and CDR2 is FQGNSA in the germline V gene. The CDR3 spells CASRLATPSEQYF. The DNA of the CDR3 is TGTGCCAGCAGACTAGCGACCCCATCCGAGCAGTACTTC.

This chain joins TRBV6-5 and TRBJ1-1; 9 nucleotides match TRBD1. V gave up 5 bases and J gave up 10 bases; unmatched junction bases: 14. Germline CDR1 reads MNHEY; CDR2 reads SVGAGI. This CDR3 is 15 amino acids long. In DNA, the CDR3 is TGTGCCAGCAGTAAAAGTCCGGGACAGGGTTTTAGAGCTTTCTTT. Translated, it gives CASSKSPGQGFRAFF.

CDR3 region: CASSPNRGVCTF. In DNA, the CDR3 is TGTGCCAGTAGTCCTAATCGGGGGGTCTGTACCTTC. The chain recombines TRBV19 with TRBJ1-2; D might be TRBD1 (5 bases). The V end lost 5 bases, the J end lost 14 bases, and 18 bases lay between the germline ends. The length of the CDR3 is 12 residues. CDR1 and CDR2 (germline): LNHDA, SQIVND (reference sequence).

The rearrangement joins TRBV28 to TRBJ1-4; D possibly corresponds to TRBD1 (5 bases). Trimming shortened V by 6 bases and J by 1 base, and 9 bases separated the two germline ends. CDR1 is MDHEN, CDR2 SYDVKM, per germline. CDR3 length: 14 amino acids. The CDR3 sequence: CASRTDRTNEKLFF. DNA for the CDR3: TGTGCCAGCAGAACCGACAGAACTAATGAAAAACTGTTTTTT.

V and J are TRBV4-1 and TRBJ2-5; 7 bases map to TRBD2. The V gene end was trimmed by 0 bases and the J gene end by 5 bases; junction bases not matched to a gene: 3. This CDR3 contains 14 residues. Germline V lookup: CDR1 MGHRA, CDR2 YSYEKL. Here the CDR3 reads CASSQDSGWETQYF. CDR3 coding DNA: TGCGCCAGCAGCCAAGATAGCGGGTGGGAGACCCAGTACTTC.

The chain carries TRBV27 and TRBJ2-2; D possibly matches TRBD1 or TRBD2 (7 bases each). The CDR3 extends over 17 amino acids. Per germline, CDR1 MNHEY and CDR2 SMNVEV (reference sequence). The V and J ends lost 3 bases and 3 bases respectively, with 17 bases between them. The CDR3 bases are TGTGCCAGCAGTTTCGAGGGGGCGGGGGCCTACACCGGGGAGCTGTTTTTT. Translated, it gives CASSFEGAGAYTGELFF.

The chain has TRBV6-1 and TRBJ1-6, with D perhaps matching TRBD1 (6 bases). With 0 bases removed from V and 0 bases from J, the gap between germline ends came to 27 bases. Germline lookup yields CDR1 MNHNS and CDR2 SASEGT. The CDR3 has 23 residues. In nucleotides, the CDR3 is TGTGCCAGCAGTGAAGCCCTCCTACGGGGGTTAGGCCTGGACAGCTCCTATAATTCACCCCTCCACTTT. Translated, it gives CASSEALLRGLGLDSSYNSPLHF.

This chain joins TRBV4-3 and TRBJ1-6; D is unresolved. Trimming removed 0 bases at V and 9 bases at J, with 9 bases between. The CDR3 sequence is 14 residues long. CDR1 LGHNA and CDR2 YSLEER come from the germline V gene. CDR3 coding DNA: TGCGCCAGCAGCCAAGATAGCCGGGGTTCACCCCTCCACTTT. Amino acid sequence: CASSQDSRGSPLHF.

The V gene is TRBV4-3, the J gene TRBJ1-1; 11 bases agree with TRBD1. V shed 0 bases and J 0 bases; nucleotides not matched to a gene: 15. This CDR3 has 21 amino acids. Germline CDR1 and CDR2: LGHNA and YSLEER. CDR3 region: CASSQDGGTGGSIGVNTEAFF. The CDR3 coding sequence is TGCGCCAGCAGCCAAGATGGAGGGACAGGGGGGTCAATAGGAGTGAACACTGAAGCTTTCTTT.

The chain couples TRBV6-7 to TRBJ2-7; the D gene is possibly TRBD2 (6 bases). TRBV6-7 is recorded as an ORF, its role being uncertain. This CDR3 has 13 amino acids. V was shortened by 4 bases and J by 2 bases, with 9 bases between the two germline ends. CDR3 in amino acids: CASSSEGTYEQYF. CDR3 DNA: TGTGCCAGCAGTTCGGAGGGAACCTACGAGCAGTACTTC.

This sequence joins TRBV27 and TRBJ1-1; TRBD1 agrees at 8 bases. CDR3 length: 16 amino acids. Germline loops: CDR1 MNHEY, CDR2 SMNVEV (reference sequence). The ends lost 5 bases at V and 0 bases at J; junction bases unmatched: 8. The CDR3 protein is CASSRYQGAMNTEAFF. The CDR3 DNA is TGTGCCAGCAGTCGATATCAGGGGGCTATGAACACTGAAGCTTTCTTT.

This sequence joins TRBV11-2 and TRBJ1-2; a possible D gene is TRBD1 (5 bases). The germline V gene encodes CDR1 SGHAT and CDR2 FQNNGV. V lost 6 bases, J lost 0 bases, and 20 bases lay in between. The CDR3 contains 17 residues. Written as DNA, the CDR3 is TGTGCCAGCAGGGAACCGGGACGGGCGAATTCTAACTATGGCTACACCTTC. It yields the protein CASREPGRANSNYGYTF.

Here the CDR3 DNA reads TGCGCCAGCAGCCAAGATTCGGGGTACACTGAAGCTTTCTTT. It specifies CASSQDSGYTEAFF. The chain couples TRBV4-1 to TRBJ1-1; D uncertain. Trimming removed 0 bases at V and 3 bases at J, with 8 bases between. The CDR3 extends over 14 amino acids. Germline V CDR1 and CDR2: MGHRA, YSYEKL.

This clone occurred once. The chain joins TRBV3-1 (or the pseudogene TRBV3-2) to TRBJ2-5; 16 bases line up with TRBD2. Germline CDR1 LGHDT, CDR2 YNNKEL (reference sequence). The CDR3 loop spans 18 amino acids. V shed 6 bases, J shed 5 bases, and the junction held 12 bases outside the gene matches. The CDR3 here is CASRPGTSGGAGLETQYF. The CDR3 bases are TGTGCCAGCAGACCAGGGACTAGCGGGGGGGCGGGACTCGAGACCCAGTACTTC.

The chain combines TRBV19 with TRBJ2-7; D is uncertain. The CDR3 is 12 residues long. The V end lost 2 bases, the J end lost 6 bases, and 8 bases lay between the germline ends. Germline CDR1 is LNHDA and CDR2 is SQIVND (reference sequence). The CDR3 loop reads CASSIIGSEQYF. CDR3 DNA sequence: TGTGCCAGTAGTATAATAGGCAGCGAGCAGTACTTC.

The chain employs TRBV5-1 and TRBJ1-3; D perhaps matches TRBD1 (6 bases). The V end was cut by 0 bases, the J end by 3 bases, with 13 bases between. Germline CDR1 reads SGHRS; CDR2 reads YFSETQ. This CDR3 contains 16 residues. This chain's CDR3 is CASSLGTGWSGNTIYF. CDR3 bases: TGCGCCAGCAGCTTGGGTACAGGGTGGAGTGGAAACACCATATATTTT.

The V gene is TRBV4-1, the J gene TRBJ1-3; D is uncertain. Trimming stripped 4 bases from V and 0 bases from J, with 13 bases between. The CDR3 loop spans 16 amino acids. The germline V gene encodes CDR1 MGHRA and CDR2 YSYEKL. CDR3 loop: CASSLGRARSGNTIYF. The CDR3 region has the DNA TGCGCCAGCAGCCTCGGGAGGGCTCGCTCTGGAAACACCATATATTTT.

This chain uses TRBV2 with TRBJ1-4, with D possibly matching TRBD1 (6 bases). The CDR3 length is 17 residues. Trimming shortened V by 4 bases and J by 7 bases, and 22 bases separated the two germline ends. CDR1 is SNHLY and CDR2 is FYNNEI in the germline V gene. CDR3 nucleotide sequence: TGTGCCAGCAGTGCCACCGGGGTAGGGGGGGACGGTGAAAAACTGTTTTTT. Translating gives CASSATGVGGDGEKLFF.

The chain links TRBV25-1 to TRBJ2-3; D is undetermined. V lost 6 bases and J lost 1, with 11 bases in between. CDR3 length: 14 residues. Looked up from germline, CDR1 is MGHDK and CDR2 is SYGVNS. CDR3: CASRVGWGTDTQYF. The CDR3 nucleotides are TGTGCCAGCAGAGTGGGTTGGGGCACAGATACGCAGTATTTT. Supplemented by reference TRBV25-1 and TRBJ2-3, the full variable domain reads EADIYQTPRYLVIGTGKKITLECSQTMGHDKMYWYQQDPGMELHLIHYSYGVNSTEKGDLSSESTVSRIRTEHFPLTLESARPSHTSQYLCASRVGWGTDTQYFGPGTRLTVL.

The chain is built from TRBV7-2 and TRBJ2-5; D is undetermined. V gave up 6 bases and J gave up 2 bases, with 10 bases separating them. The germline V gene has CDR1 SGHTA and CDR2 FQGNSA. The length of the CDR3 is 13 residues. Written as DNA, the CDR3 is TGTGCCAGCAGTGGGGTCAATCAAGAGACCCAGTACTTC. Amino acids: CASSGVNQETQYF.